Below are 26 T cell receptor beta chains sequenced from a single sample in a study of neurological immune-mediated disorders. Via MiXCR, TCRdb re-called the 5' RACE reads, giving one row per CDR3 protein. The repertoire holds tens of thousands of distinct CDR3 sequences, with 10% as singletons. The source material was PBMCs. These receptors were collected from a woman aged 25 to 39 with HTLV-1-associated myelopathy (HAM/TSP).

This clonotype was observed at least ten times. J is TRBJ2-6 and V is TRBV6-5; D not resolved. The CDR3 totals 13 residues. Deletions cut 2 bases from V and 4 bases from J, with 3 bases between. Germline V gene lookup returns CDR1 MNHEY and CDR2 SVGAGI. In DNA form, the CDR3 reads TGTGCCAGCAGTTACCCCGGGGCCAACGTCCTGACTTTC. Its protein product is CASSYPGANVLTF.

There are many counts of this clonotype. The rearrangement joins TRBV20-1 to TRBJ1-5; no firm D call. V gave up 2 bases and J gave up 1 base, with 3 bases separating them. The CDR3 covers 12 residues. The germline V gene has CDR1 DFQATT and CDR2 SNEGSKA (reference sequence). CDR3 region: CSARSSNQPQHF. CDR3 coding DNA: TGCAGTGCTAGATCGAGCAATCAGCCCCAGCATTTT.

The gene calls are TRBV20-1 and TRBJ2-5; D not resolved. The ends were cut back, 4 bases at V and 0 bases at J, with 6 bases in the middle. Per the germline V gene, CDR1 is DFQATT and CDR2 is SNEGSKA (reference sequence). The CDR3 loop spans 12 amino acids. CDR3 sequence: CSAIGNQETQYF. CDR3 coding DNA: TGCAGTGCTATTGGGAACCAAGAGACCCAGTACTTC.

This clonotype was recorded many times. The CDR3 protein is CASSQHHRTTSFRRALTDTQYF. CDR3 DNA sequence: TGTGCCAGCAGCCAGCATCATCGCACAACTAGTTTTCGGCGGGCACTCACAGATACGCAGTATTTT. V usage is TRBV6-5 and J usage is TRBJ2-3; D is possibly TRBD2 (5 bases). The CDR3 is 22 residues long. The V gene lost 6 bases and the J gene lost 2 bases, with 36 bases spanning the gap. Germline V CDR1 and CDR2: MNHEY, SVGAGI.

This clonotype was picked up a small number of times. The J gene is TRBJ1-1, the V gene TRBV6-5; a weak D match, TRBD1 (5 bases). The CDR3 contains 17 residues. V dropped 2 bases and J dropped 0 bases, with 16 bases sitting between them. CDR1 and CDR2 (germline): MNHEY, SVGAGI. Here the CDR3 DNA reads TGTGCCAGCAGTTACCGTGGTAACAGGCGAGTGAACACTGAAGCTTTCTTT. It encodes CASSYRGNRRVNTEAFF.

This clonotype is medium-sized within its sample. In DNA form, the CDR3 reads TGCAGTGCTAGACGGGCAGGAGCAGTTGAAAAACTGTTTTTT. Protein sequence: CSARRAGAVEKLFF. The chain employs TRBV20-1 and TRBJ1-4; the D is unclear. The CDR3 covers 14 residues. Trimming shortened V by 2 bases and J by 7 bases, and 14 bases separated the two germline ends. Germline CDR1 reads DFQATT; CDR2 reads SNEGSKA (reference sequence).

This clonotype appeared many times. The V gene is TRBV9, the J gene TRBJ2-2, with D uncertain. Deletions cut 4 bases from V and 6 bases from J, with 13 bases between. The CDR3 is made up of 14 amino acids. Germline V lookup: CDR1 SGDLS, CDR2 YYNGEE. The CDR3 is CASSPTVPPGELFF. The CDR3 DNA reads TGTGCCAGCAGCCCAACAGTCCCTCCCGGGGAGCTGTTTTTT.

This clonotype was seen repeatedly, ten times or more. The chain uses TRBV20-1 and TRBJ1-1; 11 bases match TRBD1. The V and J ends lost 6 bases and 0 bases, in that order; junction bases with no gene match: 9. The CDR3 contains 16 residues. The germline V gene has CDR1 DFQATT and CDR2 SNEGSKA (reference sequence). For the CDR3, the DNA is TGCAGTGCCCCGGACAGGGGGCCGTTTGTGAACACTGAAGCTTTCTTT. It is translated as CSAPDRGPFVNTEAFF.

This clonotype was detected ten times or more. V gene TRBV5-1 combines with J gene TRBJ2-7; unclear D gene. The CDR3 has 15 amino acids. Trimming took 1 base from V and 0 from J, leaving 11 bases between them. The V gene's germline CDR1 is SGHRS and CDR2 YFSETQ. The CDR3 region has the DNA TGCGCCAGCAGCTTGCTTCAAGGACCCTCCTACGAGCAGTACTTC. Translated, it gives CASSLLQGPSYEQYF.

This clonotype was counted many times. The chain recombines TRBV7-8 with TRBJ2-1; D possibly corresponds to TRBD1 (5 bases). The CDR3 spans 15 residues. CDR1 and CDR2 (germline): SGHVS, FQNEAQ. Trimming shortened V by 8 bases and J by 0 bases, and 14 bases separated the two germline ends. CDR3 loop: CASYRDRDSYNEQFF. CDR3 coding DNA: TGTGCCAGCTACCGCGACAGAGACTCCTACAATGAGCAGTTCTTC.

This clonotype was seen repeatedly, ten times or more. The chain is built from TRBV20-1 and TRBJ1-1; D remains ambiguous. Germline CDR1 reads DFQATT; CDR2 reads SNEGSKA (reference sequence). V lost 5 bases and J 3 bases, leaving 16 bases between the germline ends. The CDR3 has 14 amino acids. CDR3 DNA sequence: TGCAGTGCTTTCCCGCTCGGAACAGACACTGAAGCTTTCTTT. It specifies CSAFPLGTDTEAFF.

This clonotype has ten or more counts. The chain is built from TRBV6-5 and TRBJ2-1, with D perhaps being TRBD1 or TRBD2 (7 bases each). With 4 bases removed from V and 10 bases from J, the gap between germline ends came to 23 bases. The germline V gene has CDR1 MNHEY and CDR2 SVGAGI. The CDR3 runs to 16 residues. This chain's CDR3 is CASSSQTGEGRGEQFF. Here the CDR3 DNA reads TGTGCCAGCAGTTCGCAAACAGGGGAGGGGAGGGGAGAGCAGTTCTTC.

This chain links TRBV11-3 with TRBJ2-1, with D uncertain. The CDR3 loop spans 12 amino acids. Trimming stripped 5 bases from V and 7 bases from J, with 9 bases between. The germline V gene encodes CDR1 SGHNT and CDR2 YENEEA. The CDR3 region is CASSPYLNEQFF. The CDR3 DNA reads TGTGCCAGCAGCCCGTATTTGAATGAGCAGTTCTTC.

This clonotype came up many times. This rearrangement joins TRBV20-1 to TRBJ2-3; 9 nucleotides line up with TRBD1. Germline values: CDR1 DFQATT, CDR2 SNEGSKA (reference sequence). Trimming cost V 3 bases and J 4 bases; bases outside gene matches: 5. The CDR3 totals 14 residues. CDR3 in DNA: TGCAGTGCTAGCGACAGGGGGTTTGCAGATACGCAGTATTTT. This translates into CSASDRGFADTQYF.

This clonotype has a count of ten or more. This chain links TRBV7-9 with TRBJ2-1; 10 nucleotides line up with TRBD2. CDR1 SEHNR and CDR2 FQNEAQ come from the germline V gene (reference sequence). The V segment lost 3 bases and the J segment 6 bases; nucleotides outside the gene matches: 2. This CDR3 comprises 14 residues. CDR3 DNA: TGTGCCAGCAGCTTTACTAGCGGGATCAATGAGCAGTTCTTC. Translating it yields CASSFTSGINEQFF.

In this sample, this clonotype turned up many times. V usage is TRBV20-1 and J usage is TRBJ2-3; a possible D gene is TRBD2 (5 bases). Germline V gene lookup returns CDR1 DFQATT and CDR2 SNEGSKA (reference sequence). The CDR3 is 17 residues long. Trimming pared 3 bases from V and 0 bases from J, leaving 19 bases between. CDR3 in amino acids: CSARHFGVQSSTDTQYF. The CDR3 bases are TGCAGTGCTAGGCATTTCGGGGTACAATCTAGCACAGATACGCAGTATTTT.

This clonotype was found many times. The V call is TRBV14, the J call TRBJ2-1, with a possible D match to TRBD1 (5 bases). The germline gives CDR1 SGHDN, CDR2 FVKESK. The CDR3 runs to 13 residues. Trimming pared 3 bases from V and 7 bases from J, leaving 10 bases between. CDR3 DNA: TGTGCCAGCAGCCAGGCAGGGTGGAATGAGCAGTTCTTC. Its translation is CASSQAGWNEQFF.

This clonotype was seen repeatedly, ten times or more. V gene TRBV20-1 combines with J gene TRBJ2-7; D is ambiguous. Trimming took off 0 bases at V and 1 base at J, with 16 bases between the two ends. The CDR3 spans 16 residues. The germline CDR1 and CDR2 sequences are DFQATT and SNEGSKA (reference sequence). CDR3 sequence (DNA): TGCAGTGCTAGAGATTACGAAAAGTGGTTTTCCTACGAGCAGTACTTC. Translation gives CSARDYEKWFSYEQYF.

V usage is TRBV4-2 and J usage is TRBJ2-1; 14 bases align to TRBD2. CDR1 and CDR2 (germline): LGHNA, YNFKEQ. V was clipped by 2 bases and J by 6 bases; unmatched bases: 9. This CDR3 has 18 residues. The CDR3 bases are TGTGCCAGCAGCCAAAATCTCAGACTAGCGGGGGGGCCCAATGAGCAGTTCTTC. Protein: CASSQNLRLAGGPNEQFF.

This clonotype came up many times. CDR3 DNA sequence: TGTGCCAGCAGCCGATACAACTCCTACGAGCAGTACTTC. Translation: CASSRYNSYEQYF. V usage is TRBV7-2 and J usage is TRBJ2-7; D is ambiguous. The germline V gene encodes CDR1 SGHTA and CDR2 FQGNSA. The CDR3 loop spans 13 amino acids. Between the trimmed V and J ends, which lost 5 bases and 0 bases, there was a span of 8 bases.

This clonotype was seen many times. This chain joins TRBV7-2 and TRBJ1-5, with a possible D match to TRBD1 (5 bases). Germline-derived CDR1 and CDR2 are SGHTA and FQGNSA. Trimming shortened V by 3 bases and J by 2 bases, and 11 bases separated the two germline ends. The CDR3 is 15 amino acids. CDR3 nucleotides: TGTGCCAGCAGCTTGGGGGTGGCCGGCAATCAGCCCCAGCATTTT. Residues: CASSLGVAGNQPQHF.

In its sample, this clonotype was seen many times. The rearrangement links TRBV12-3 or TRBV12-4 to TRBJ2-3; D not resolved. The CDR3 is 14 amino acids. The ends were cut back, 5 bases at V and 1 base at J, with 10 bases in the middle. Here the CDR3 reads CASSPYEGTDTQYF. CDR3 DNA sequence: TGTGCCAGCAGTCCTTATGAGGGCACAGATACGCAGTATTTT.

A single count supports this clonotype. An end of the junction does not agree with germline; a read error may underlie this. The CDR3 DNA reads as TGCAGTGCTAGGGGCAAGAAGAACACTGAATCTTTCTTT. Translation gives CSARGKKNTESFF. This sequence joins TRBV20-1 and TRBJ1-1, with D uncertain. CDR1 DFQATT and CDR2 SNEGSKA come from the germline V gene (reference sequence). The CDR3 length is 13 residues.

The count of this clonotype is one. This chain uses TRBV5-1 with TRBJ1-2; TRBD1 is a possible D gene (5 bases). The germline V gene has CDR1 SGHRS and CDR2 YFSETQ. Trimming removed 10 bases at V and 6 bases at J, with 22 bases between. There are 14 residues in the CDR3. As DNA, the CDR3 is TGCGCCCTCAGCTTAAAGCAGGGATCTAATGGCTACACCTTC. Its translation is CALSLKQGSNGYTF.

This clonotype was picked up many times. The gene calls are TRBV6-1 and TRBJ1-5, with 8 bases that match TRBD1. Germline assignment: CDR1 MNHNS and CDR2 SASEGT. The V segment lost 1 base and the J segment 5 bases; nucleotides outside the gene matches: 4. CDR3 length: 15 residues. The CDR3 DNA reads as TGTGCCAGCAGTGAAGACCGACAGGGGTATCAGCCCCAGCATTTT. It is translated as CASSEDRQGYQPQHF.

This clonotype was recorded many times. The V gene is TRBV7-8, the J gene TRBJ2-1; TRBD1 might be the D (5 bases). Per the germline V gene, CDR1 is SGHVS and CDR2 is FQNEAQ. Trimming shortened V by 5 bases and J by 0 bases, and 14 bases separated the two germline ends. The CDR3 runs 16 residues. CDR3 in DNA: TGTGCCAGCAGCCCGTCGGCAGGGATCTCCTACAATGAGCAGTTCTTC. Its protein is CASSPSAGISYNEQFF.